This T cell receptor (beta chain) was identified in a study of blood T cell repertoires in COVID-19. Study overall: Researchers got acute and convalescent COVID-19 samples from the United States, Italy and Spain. PBMCs, B-cell-depleted T cells, or T cells were the source of the cDNA or gDNA that made up the material.

Participants' own reports of clinical history determined their cohort assignment. Cohort 3 donors were reported recovered after two negative PCRs, clearance, or symptom resolution. V lost 8 bases to trimming and J lost 2 bases, with 17 bases between them. There are 15 residues in the CDR3. Looked up from germline, CDR1 is MDHEN and CDR2 is SYDVKM. TCRdb keeps only in-frame clones here, not all; method: immunoSEQ multiplex PCR. Among 180,000 or so clones, approximately 85% were seen once, and the ten largest hold about 8.6%. The sequenced material came from PBMCs or T cells enriched from blood (not recorded which). J is TRBJ2-3 and V is TRBV28; possible D gene TRBD1, 6 bases. The source of this sequence is a woman in her thirties who had recovered from COVID-19. As DNA, the CDR3 is TGTGCCAGCCTGGGACACAGTACAAACACAGATACGCAGTATTTT. Its translation is CASLGHSTNTDTQYF.